A single sample gave rise to the 17 T cell receptor beta chains below, sequenced in a study of T cell responses to AZD1222 COVID-19 vaccine (dated by TCRdb to the early 2020s). The time point label on this specimen signifies: baseline before first vaccination. The library was built by means of the immunoSEQ multiplex PCR assay. TCRdb re-hosts the immuneACCESS table, in-frame sequences only. Its copies lack some clones; in the studies checked, an unresolved V gene accounts for under half of them, and the cause for the rest is not known. In this sample the table shows roughly 150,000 clones, roughly nine tenths of which occur a single time. The top ten clonotypes cover 6.9% of the sample. The sample consisted of peripheral blood, taken on day 0 of AZD1222 vaccination. These TCRs come from an adult in good health.

This clone was counted a single time. The gene calls are TRBV11-3 and TRBJ2-1; no reliable D call. The CDR3 has 16 residues. CDR1 is SGHNT, CDR2 YENEEA, per germline. V lost 4 bases to trimming and J lost 0 bases, with 13 bases between them. CDR3 DNA: TGTGCCAGCAGCTCGGAACACCTGAGCTCCTACAATGAGCAGTTCTTC. Its translation is CASSSEHLSSYNEQFF.

The chain employs TRBV10-3 and TRBJ1-1, with D perhaps matching TRBD1 (5 bases). V lost 0 bases and J lost 2, with 10 bases in between. Germline V CDR1 and CDR2: ENHRY, SYGVKD. This CDR3 comprises 15 residues. The chain's CDR3 is CAISESRGANTEAFF. The CDR3 DNA is TGTGCCATCAGTGAGTCCAGAGGGGCCAACACTGAAGCTTTCTTT.

The chain links TRBV13 to TRBJ2-2; TRBD1 agrees at 11 bases. Germline CDR1 reads PRHDT; CDR2 reads FYEKMQ (reference sequence). The V and J ends lost 5 bases and 7 bases, in that order; junction bases with no gene match: 12. This CDR3 spans 17 amino acids. The CDR3: CASSNAGTGGTVGELFF. In nucleotides, the CDR3 is TGTGCCAGCAGCAATGCCGGGACAGGGGGTACCGTCGGGGAGCTGTTTTTT. Filled out from reference TRBV13 and TRBJ2-2, the complete variable domain reads AAGVIQSPRHLIKEKRETATLKCYPIPRHDTVYWYQQGPGQDPQFLISFYEKMQSDKGSIPDRFSAQQFSDYHSELNMSSLELGDSALYFCASSNAGTGGTVGELFFGEGSRLTVL.

This clone came up a few times. The chain recombines TRBV15 with TRBJ2-7; D not resolved. The V end was cut by 1 base, the J end by 0 bases, with 4 bases between. This CDR3 contains 13 residues. CDR1 is LNHNV and CDR2 is YYDKDF in the germline V gene (reference sequence). The CDR3 spells CATSRGVSYEQYF. The CDR3 DNA reads as TGTGCCACCAGCAGAGGAGTCTCCTACGAGCAGTACTTC.

The rearrangement links TRBV6-5 to TRBJ1-4; possible D gene TRBD1, 5 bases. The CDR3 runs 14 residues. With 5 bases removed from V and 5 bases from J, the gap between germline ends came to 12 bases. Germline values: CDR1 MNHEY, CDR2 SVGAGI. The CDR3 DNA reads as TGTGCCAGCAGTATAGGGTGGGGCAATGAAAAACTGTTTTTT. Protein product: CASSIGWGNEKLFF.

The gene calls are TRBV4-1 and TRBJ1-5, with 9 positions matching TRBD1. V lost 1 base to trimming and J lost 4 bases; unmatched junction nucleotides: 5. The CDR3 sequence is 16 residues long. CDR1 is MGHRA, CDR2 YSYEKL, per germline. The CDR3: CASSQGTGAGNQPQHF. In DNA form, the CDR3 reads TGCGCCAGCAGCCAAGGGACAGGGGCTGGGAATCAGCCCCAGCATTTT.

This chain uses TRBV7-2 with TRBJ2-7; tentatively, D is TRBD1 (5 bases). CDR3 length: 15 residues. The ends were cut back, 7 bases at V and 0 bases at J, with 16 bases in the middle. Germline values: CDR1 SGHTA, CDR2 FQGNSA. The CDR3 DNA sequence: TGTGCCAGCAAACAGGCAGCTTTTATCTCCTACGAGCAGTACTTC. This encodes CASKQAAFISYEQYF. Based on the CDR3 plus reference TRBV7-2 and TRBJ2-7, the full variable domain is GAGVSQSPSNKVTEKGKDVELRCDPISGHTALYWYRQSLGQGLEFLIYFQGNSAPDKSGLPSDRFSAERTGGSVSTLTIQRTQQEDSAVYLCASKQAAFISYEQYFGPGTRLTVT.

This clone has only one observation. The chain couples TRBV6-2 or TRBV6-3 to TRBJ1-5; 9 bases fit TRBD1. The CDR3 is 17 amino acids. The germline V gene has CDR1 MNHEY and CDR2 SVGEGT. Losses at the gene ends were 0 bases for V and 2 bases for J; bases not matched to a gene: 5. The CDR3 region is CASSYSIRDRGNQPQHF. The CDR3 DNA follows: TGTGCCAGCAGTTACTCGATAAGGGACAGGGGCAATCAGCCCCAGCATTTT.

The gene calls are TRBV12-3 or TRBV12-4 and TRBJ1-2, with D uncertain. This CDR3 comprises 12 residues. The V gene lost 3 bases and the J gene lost 4 bases, with 6 bases spanning the gap. The CDR3 reads CASSFFGYGYTF. DNA of the CDR3: TGTGCCAGCAGTTTTTTTGGCTATGGCTACACCTTC.

This chain uses TRBV6-2 or TRBV6-3 with TRBJ1-6, with 9 nucleotides matching TRBD1. The germline V gene encodes CDR1 MNHEY and CDR2 SVGEGT. V trimming: 5 bases; J trimming: 7 bases; junction bases outside the gene matches: 12. CDR3 length: 17 residues. The chain's CDR3 is CASSEMLPGQGNSPLHF. In nucleotides, the CDR3 is TGTGCCAGCAGTGAGATGCTACCGGGACAGGGAAATTCACCCCTCCACTTT.

The chain uses TRBV12-5 and TRBJ1-1, with D hard to call. Germline assignment: CDR1 LGHNT and CDR2 FRNRAP. V was pared by 7 bases and J by 5 bases, with 11 bases between. CDR3 length: 12 residues. The CDR3 is CASVLGGTEAFF. CDR3 bases: TGTGCTAGTGTACTGGGCGGGACTGAAGCTTTCTTT.

For this clone: This sample includes further DNA sequences coding for the same CDR3. V gene TRBV19 combines with J gene TRBJ1-5, with a tentative D call TRBD1 (5 bases). The V end lost 3 bases, the J end lost 2 bases, and 11 bases lay between the germline ends. Germline lookup yields CDR1 LNHDA and CDR2 SQIVND (reference sequence). The CDR3 is 15 residues long. Here the CDR3 reads CASSMGTGGNQPQHF. The CDR3 DNA sequence: TGTGCCAGTAGTATGGGGACTGGGGGCAATCAGCCCCAGCATTTT.

The chain joins TRBV5-1 to TRBJ1-3; D is unclear. V gave up 3 bases and J gave up 0 bases, with 7 bases separating them. The CDR3 extends over 14 amino acids. Germline CDR1 SGHRS, CDR2 YFSETQ. The CDR3 here is CASSSETSGNTIYF. Here the CDR3 DNA reads TGCGCCAGCAGCTCGGAAACCTCTGGAAACACCATATATTTT.

The table lists this clone with a count of one. The chain carries TRBV11-2 and TRBJ2-5, with D perhaps TRBD1 or TRBD2 (5 bases each). Germline V gives CDR1 SGHAT, CDR2 FQNNGV. The CDR3 length is 13 residues. Trimming removed 4 bases at V and 9 bases at J, with 15 bases between. The CDR3 nucleotides read TGTGCCAGCAGCTGGAAAATACAGGAGGCCCAGTACTTC. Protein product: CASSWKIQEAQYF.

Here the CDR3 DNA reads TGCGCCAGCAGCTTGGCGACAGGCCAGATGAACACTGAAGCTTTCTTT. The encoded protein is CASSLATGQMNTEAFF. J is TRBJ1-1 and V is TRBV5-1, with D possibly TRBD1 on 6 matching bases. From germline, CDR1 is SGHRS and CDR2 YFSETQ. Trimming left V 0 bases short and J 0 bases short, with 12 bases between. This CDR3 has 16 amino acids.

This chain joins TRBV7-2 and TRBJ1-4, with D hard to call. Trimming took 3 bases from V and 7 from J, leaving 12 bases between them. Looked up from germline, CDR1 is SGHTA and CDR2 is FQGNSA. The CDR3 sequence is 14 residues long. CDR3 nucleotides: TGTGCCAGCAGCTTCGATGCCGGGAGTGAAAAACTGTTTTTT. Translated: CASSFDAGSEKLFF.

The rearrangement links TRBV4-2 to TRBJ2-7, with no clear D. This CDR3 spans 14 amino acids. V shed 0 bases and J shed 3 bases, with 9 bases lying between them. CDR1 and CDR2 (germline): LGHNA, YNFKEQ. The CDR3 DNA sequence: TGTGCCAGCAGCCAAGATGTGGGTTACTACGAGCAGTACTTC. Amino acids: CASSQDVGYYEQYF.